These 29 T cell receptor beta chains came from one sample sequenced in a study of cytomegalovirus exposure and HLA in healthy donors. PCR used 60 Vbeta primers and 13 Jbeta primers. Clones were read by immunoSEQ multiplex PCR, and TCRdb kept only the in-frame ones, dropping some. There are 80,000 to 100,000 clones in the sample; 70% to 80% occur only once, and around 3.5% lies in the top ten. Specimen: PBMCs. These receptors came from a male donor in good health and CMV-seropositive.

This clone appeared once. The rearrangement joins TRBV30 to TRBJ2-3, with 9 positions matching TRBD2. The germline gives CDR1 GTSNPN, CDR2 SVGIG (reference sequence). The CDR3 runs 13 residues. V shed 4 bases, J shed 3 bases, and the junction held 2 bases outside the gene matches. CDR3 protein: CAWTSGMTDTQYF. The CDR3 region has the DNA TGTGCCTGGACTAGCGGGATGACAGATACGCAGTATTTT. The full variable domain, its missing parts supplied by reference TRBV30 and TRBJ2-3, is SQTIHQWPATLVQPVGSPLSLECTVEGTSNPNLYWYRQAAGRGLQLLFYSVGIGQISSEVPQNLSASRPQDRQFILSSKKLLLSDSGFYLCAWTSGMTDTQYFGPGTRLTVL.

V and J are TRBV5-1 and TRBJ1-5; possible D gene TRBD1, 6 bases. V was cut by 3 bases and J by 5 bases, with 12 bases left in between. The V gene's germline CDR1 is SGHRS and CDR2 YFSETQ. This CDR3 spans 14 amino acids. The CDR3 region is CASSSGVGDQPQHF. Written as DNA, the CDR3 is TGCGCCAGCAGCTCAGGGGTGGGGGATCAGCCCCAGCATTTT.

The chain combines TRBV6-1 with TRBJ2-2, with TRBD1 identical over 9 bases. CDR1 is MNHNS, CDR2 SASEGT, per germline. Losses at the gene ends were 10 bases for V and 6 bases for J; bases not matched to a gene: 9. The CDR3 length is 14 residues. In DNA, the CDR3 is TGTGCCATAGATGGACAGGGGTGGGCCGGGGAGCTGTTTTTT. This encodes CAIDGQGWAGELFF.

The CDR3 spells CASSVYRGLGEKLFF. The CDR3 DNA sequence: TGCGCCAGCAGTGTTTACAGGGGGCTTGGTGAAAAACTGTTTTTT. The chain combines TRBV10-1 with TRBJ1-4, with 9 bases identical to TRBD1. Per the germline V gene, CDR1 is WNHNN and CDR2 is SYGVQD (reference sequence). V shed 4 bases, J shed 7 bases, and the junction held 7 bases outside the gene matches. The CDR3 consists of 15 residues.

CDR3 in amino acids: CASLRAAPSTDTQYF. The CDR3 nucleotides are TGTGCCAGCCTGCGGGCAGCCCCAAGCACAGATACGCAGTATTTT. V and J are TRBV7-2 and TRBJ2-3; the D gene is possibly TRBD2 (5 bases). The CDR3 spans 15 residues. The V and J ends lost 8 bases and 0 bases respectively, with 15 bases between them. Germline lookup yields CDR1 SGHTA and CDR2 FQGNSA.

This clone was observed a single time. The J gene is TRBJ1-2, the V gene TRBV6-5, with D possibly being TRBD1 (5 bases). The CDR3 is made up of 14 amino acids. Trimming removed 6 bases from V and 2 bases from J, with 13 bases in between. CDR1 is MNHEY and CDR2 is SVGAGI in the germline V gene. CDR3 sequence: CASSHTTENYGYTF. Here the CDR3 DNA reads TGTGCCAGCAGCCACACGACAGAAAACTATGGCTACACCTTC.

The chain has TRBV30 and TRBJ2-5, with 11 bases that match TRBD2. Germline CDR1 GTSNPN, CDR2 SVGIG (reference sequence). V was pared by 2 bases and J by 8 bases, with 4 bases of the junction left unmatched. The length of the CDR3 is 13 residues. The DNA of the CDR3 is TGTGCCTGGAGTTTGACTAGCGGGATTACCCAGTACTTC. Translated: CAWSLTSGITQYF.

V gene TRBV25-1 combines with J gene TRBJ1-1, with D perhaps matching TRBD1 (5 bases). CDR3 length: 14 residues. Germline V CDR1 and CDR2: MGHDK, SYGVNS. Trimming shortened V by 3 bases and J by 2 bases, and 10 bases separated the two germline ends. CDR3 sequence (DNA): TGTGCCAGCAGTGATGTTTGGGGCAACACTGAAGCTTTCTTT. It specifies CASSDVWGNTEAFF.

The rearrangement joins TRBV5-4 to TRBJ1-2; TRBD1 aligns across 7 bases. The CDR3 covers 15 residues. CDR1 and CDR2 (germline): SGHNT, YYREEE (reference sequence). V lost 1 base and J lost 4; bases outside the gene matches: 7. CDR3 DNA: TGTGCCAGCAGCTTGCAGGGGGGAGCCCCCTATGGCTACACCTTC. Residues: CASSLQGGAPYGYTF.

The rearrangement joins TRBV4-1 to TRBJ2-7; possibly TRBD2 for D (7 bases). Germline V gives CDR1 MGHRA, CDR2 YSYEKL. The V gene lost 0 bases and the J gene lost 0 bases, with 12 bases spanning the gap. CDR3 size: 16 residues. The chain's CDR3 is CASSQEQAGASYEQYF. The CDR3 DNA reads TGCGCCAGCAGCCAAGAACAGGCGGGGGCCTCCTACGAGCAGTACTTC.

The chain employs TRBV5-1 and TRBJ2-5, with TRBD1 matching over 8 bases. Looked up from germline, CDR1 is SGHRS and CDR2 is YFSETQ. The J segment lost 5 bases and the V segment lost 4 bases, leaving 4 bases of the junction unmatched. This CDR3 has 13 amino acids. The CDR3 nucleotides read TGCGCCAGCAGCCAGGGGGCGCGGGAGACCCAGTACTTC. It is translated as CASSQGARETQYF.

The chain joins TRBV29-1 to TRBJ1-1, with 7 bases that match TRBD1. Germline CDR1 reads SQVTM; CDR2 reads ANQGSEA. The CDR3 runs 14 residues. V trimming: 5 bases; J trimming: 1 base; junction bases outside the gene matches: 7. CDR3 protein: CSVRAGGPNTEAFF. The CDR3 DNA reads as TGCAGCGTTAGGGCAGGGGGACCGAACACTGAAGCTTTCTTT. The whole variable domain, filled in from reference TRBV29-1 and TRBJ1-1, reads SAVISQKPSRDICQRGTSLTIQCQVDSQVTMMFWYRQQPGQSLTLIATANQGSEATYESGFVIDKFPISRPNLTFSTLTVSNMSPEDSSIYLCSVRAGGPNTEAFFGQGTRLTVV.

V gene TRBV19 combines with J gene TRBJ1-1; 7 positions agree with TRBD1. V shed 5 bases and J 0 bases; nucleotides not matched to a gene: 6. The CDR3 length is 15 residues. Germline V CDR1 and CDR2: LNHDA, SQIVND (reference sequence). The CDR3 reads CASSLRTGVNTEAFF. The CDR3 nucleotides read TGTGCCAGTAGTCTCCGGACAGGTGTGAACACTGAAGCTTTCTTT.

This clone was recorded once. The chain uses TRBV25-1 and TRBJ2-7; maybe TRBD1 (6 bases). V was trimmed by 3 bases and J by 5 bases, leaving 14 bases between them. This CDR3 comprises 14 residues. Per the germline V gene, CDR1 is MGHDK and CDR2 is SYGVNS. This chain's CDR3 is CASSDLGGPHEQYF. The CDR3 nucleotides are TGTGCCAGCAGTGATCTTGGGGGCCCCCACGAGCAGTACTTC.

The V and J genes are TRBV5-1 and TRBJ1-6; 9 bases agree with TRBD1. The CDR3 extends over 15 amino acids. CDR1 is SGHRS and CDR2 is YFSETQ in the germline V gene. V shed 1 base and J 8 bases; nucleotides not matched to a gene: 4. The CDR3 loop reads CASSLTGGQYSPLHF. CDR3 coding DNA: TGCGCCAGCAGCTTGACAGGGGGCCAATATTCACCCCTCCACTTT.

This clone was seen more than once but under ten times. The chain recombines TRBV2 with TRBJ1-5; D is ambiguous. Trimming shortened V by 3 bases and J by 6 bases, and 9 bases separated the two germline ends. Looked up from germline, CDR1 is SNHLY and CDR2 is FYNNEI. The CDR3 totals 13 residues. The CDR3 coding sequence is TGTGCCAGCAGTGATTTGACGGGTCAGCCCCAGCATTTT. Translating gives CASSDLTGQPQHF. The variable domain in full, completed from reference TRBV2 and TRBJ1-5, reads EPEVTQTPSHQVTQMGQEVILRCVPISNHLYFYWYRQILGQKVEFLVSFYNNEISEKSEIFDDQFSVERPDGSNFTLKIRSTKLEDSAMYFCASSDLTGQPQHFGDGTRLSIL.

The chain links TRBV6-6 to TRBJ1-2, with TRBD1 as a possible D gene (5 bases). From germline, CDR1 is MNHNY and CDR2 SVGAGI (reference sequence). The V gene lost 5 bases and the J gene lost 4 bases, with 11 bases spanning the gap. The CDR3 consists of 13 residues. CDR3 protein: CASSARGTYGYTF. For the CDR3, the DNA is TGTGCCAGCAGTGCCCGGGGGACCTATGGCTACACCTTC.

This clone came up a few times. This chain connects TRBV4-3 to TRBJ1-1; tentative D call: TRBD1 (5 bases). Trimming pared 2 bases from V and 4 bases from J, leaving 11 bases between. The CDR3 is 14 amino acids. Germline V gene lookup returns CDR1 LGHNA and CDR2 YSLEER. The CDR3 DNA is TGCGCCAGCAGCCAAACCGACAGAGGCACTGAAGCTTTCTTT. Its protein product is CASSQTDRGTEAFF.

This clone was detected only once. This chain links TRBV19 with TRBJ1-2; D is possibly TRBD1 (6 bases). V was cut by 4 bases and J by 0 bases, with 12 bases left in between. The CDR3 totals 15 residues. Germline lookup yields CDR1 LNHDA and CDR2 SQIVND (reference sequence). CDR3 bases: TGTGCCAGTAGTACCTCGACAGGATCTAACTATGGCTACACCTTC. It specifies CASSTSTGSNYGYTF.

V and J are TRBV30 and TRBJ2-6; D ambiguous. The CDR3 spans 15 residues. Trimming left V 5 bases short and J 0 bases short, with 11 bases between. Germline CDR1 GTSNPN, CDR2 SVGIG (reference sequence). The CDR3 here is CAWVMRSSGANVLTF. The CDR3 nucleotides are TGTGCCTGGGTGATGCGGAGCTCTGGGGCCAACGTCCTGACTTTC. Complete variable domain (other parts from reference TRBV30 and TRBJ2-6): SQTIHQWPATLVQPVGSPLSLECTVEGTSNPNLYWYRQAAGRGLQLLFYSVGIGQISSEVPQNLSASRPQDRQFILSSKKLLLSDSGFYLCAWVMRSSGANVLTFGAGSRLTVL.

The chain is built from TRBV7-2 and TRBJ1-1; 7 nucleotides align to TRBD1. Per the germline V gene, CDR1 is SGHTA and CDR2 is FQGNSA. This CDR3 has 13 amino acids. The trim removed 4 bases at V and 1 base at J, leaving 0 bases unmatched. The CDR3 spells CASSWTGNTEAFF. The CDR3 nucleotides read TGTGCCAGCAGCTGGACAGGGAACACTGAAGCTTTCTTT.

V is TRBV30 and J is TRBJ2-2; D call uncertain. CDR3 length: 11 amino acids. The V gene's germline CDR1 is GTSNPN and CDR2 SVGIG (reference sequence). The germline V and J ends were trimmed by 2 bases and 6 bases, with 4 bases remaining between them. The CDR3 spells CAWSRPGELFF. In nucleotides, the CDR3 is TGTGCCTGGAGTCGTCCCGGGGAGCTGTTTTTT. Looking up the rest from reference TRBV30 and TRBJ2-2 gives the full variable domain: SQTIHQWPATLVQPVGSPLSLECTVEGTSNPNLYWYRQAAGRGLQLLFYSVGIGQISSEVPQNLSASRPQDRQFILSSKKLLLSDSGFYLCAWSRPGELFFGEGSRLTVL.

V and J are TRBV4-2 and TRBJ1-5; 7 nucleotides agree with TRBD1. Germline V gene data show CDR1 as LGHNA and CDR2 as YNFKEQ. J gave up 8 bases and V 4 bases, and 2 bases lay outside the gene matches. This CDR3 is built from 12 residues. CDR3 nucleotides: TGTGCCAGCAGCCTCCAGGGGGAGCCCCAGCATTTT. Amino acids: CASSLQGEPQHF.

This clone was picked up a small number of times. The rearrangement uses TRBV5-4 and TRBJ1-1, with D perhaps TRBD1 (6 bases). V was clipped by 4 bases and J by 1 base, with 11 bases between them. Germline CDR1 reads SGHNT; CDR2 reads YYREEE (reference sequence). The length of the CDR3 is 14 residues. The CDR3 nucleotides are TGTGCCAGCAGCAAGGGACATCAGAACACTGAAGCTTTCTTT. This encodes CASSKGHQNTEAFF.

J is TRBJ1-1 and V is TRBV19; D gene unclear. CDR3 length equals 15 residues. CDR1 and CDR2 from the germline V gene are LNHDA and SQIVND (reference sequence). V shed 2 bases and J shed 4 bases, with 14 bases lying between them. CDR3 region: CASSITPNSFTEAFF. As DNA, the CDR3 is TGTGCCAGTAGTATAACCCCTAATAGTTTCACTGAAGCTTTCTTT. Based on the CDR3 plus reference TRBV19 and TRBJ1-1, the full variable domain is DGGITQSPKYLFRKEGQNVTLSCEQNLNHDAMYWYRQDPGQGLRLIYYSQIVNDFQKGDIAEGYSVSREKKESFPLTVTSAQKNPTAFYLCASSITPNSFTEAFFGQGTRLTVV.

The V gene is TRBV30, the J gene TRBJ1-1; 7 bases match TRBD1. CDR1 GTSNPN and CDR2 SVGIG come from the germline V gene (reference sequence). The CDR3 has 12 amino acids. The CDR3 region is CGRRGPGTEAFF. DNA of the CDR3: TGTGGTAGGAGGGGGCCGGGCACTGAAGCTTTCTTT. The whole variable domain, remainder taken from reference TRBV30 and TRBJ1-1, is SQTIHQWPATLVQPVGSPLSLECTVEGTSNPNLYWYRQAAGRGLQLLFYSVGIGQISSEVPQNLSASRPQDRQFILSSKKLLLSDSGFYLCGRRGPGTEAFFGQGTRLTVV.

V and J are TRBV4-1 and TRBJ2-1; 8 nucleotides agree with TRBD1. Germline V gives CDR1 MGHRA, CDR2 YSYEKL. J gave up 4 bases and V 3 bases, and 17 bases lay outside the gene matches. The CDR3 totals 19 residues. CDR3 DNA sequence: TGCGCCAGCAGCCACTTCCCCGCCGCGGCCAGGGGGCAATACAATGAGCAGTTCTTC. It is translated as CASSHFPAAARGQYNEQFF.

V is TRBV18 and J is TRBJ1-1; 9 bases map to TRBD1. Germline CDR1 is KGHSH and CDR2 is LQKENI. Germline trimming cut 6 bases from V and 1 base from J; bases unmatched to any gene: 3. The CDR3 length is 14 residues. The CDR3: CASSRGQGNTEAFF. The DNA for the CDR3 is TGTGCCAGCTCTCGGGGACAGGGGAACACTGAAGCTTTCTTT.

In DNA form, the CDR3 reads TGTGCCAGCAGCTTACAGGGTGACGGTGAAAAACTGTTTTTT. Protein: CASSLQGDGEKLFF. The chain carries TRBV5-4 and TRBJ1-4; maybe TRBD1 (6 bases). The ends were cut back, 2 bases at V and 7 bases at J, with 12 bases in the middle. The CDR3 spans 14 residues. Germline CDR1 and CDR2: SGHNT and YYREEE (reference sequence).